The 20 T cell receptor beta chains presented below share a single source sample, sequenced in a study of cytomegalovirus exposure and HLA in healthy donors. Both 60 Vbeta primers and 13 Jbeta primers went into the PCR. TCRdb's table, derived via immunoSEQ multiplex PCR, lists solely in-frame clones and lacks some. The table lists about 140,000 clones, approximately 80% of them singletons, with approximately 15% in the top ten. The sequencing input was PBMCs. Receptors were obtained from a woman in her forties in good health and CMV-seronegative.

This clone was seen a few times. The chain combines TRBV5-1 with TRBJ1-2; 7 nucleotides line up with TRBD1. The CDR3 length is 12 residues. Trimming removed 4 bases from V and 10 bases from J; junction bases left unmatched: 7. Germline V gene data show CDR1 as SGHRS and CDR2 as YFSETQ. The CDR3 loop is CASSPRQGPYTF. As DNA, the CDR3 is TGCGCCAGCAGCCCCCGACAGGGCCCCTACACCTTC.

This clone was detected only a few times. The chain has TRBV15 and TRBJ2-3; the match to TRBD1 covers 8 bases. Germline values: CDR1 LNHNV, CDR2 YYDKDF (reference sequence). The CDR3 sequence is 15 residues long. With 3 bases clipped from V and 0 bases from J, the junction kept 2 bases outside the gene matches. The CDR3 DNA sequence: TGTGCCACCAGCAGTTACAGGGGGAGCACAGATACGCAGTATTTT. Its translation is CATSSYRGSTDTQYF. The complete variable domain, with remaining parts taken from reference TRBV15 and TRBJ2-3, reads DAMVIQNPRYQVTQFGKPVTLSCSQTLNHNVMYWYQQKSSQAPKLLFHYYDKDFNNEADTPDNFQSRRPNTSFCFLDIRSPGLGDTAMYLCATSSYRGSTDTQYFGPGTRLTVL.

The chain is built from TRBV7-9 and TRBJ2-1; TRBD2 is a possible D gene (6 bases). The CDR3 has 16 residues. Trimming removed 2 bases at V and 6 bases at J, with 17 bases between. Germline V CDR1 and CDR2: SEHNR, FQNEAQ (reference sequence). Here the CDR3 reads CASSLSYLTRGNEQFF. CDR3 nucleotides: TGTGCCAGCAGCTTATCGTACTTGACGCGGGGCAATGAGCAGTTCTTC.

V is TRBV12-5 and J is TRBJ2-3, with 9 nucleotides matching TRBD1. Trimming at V came to 6 bases and at J to 2 bases, leaving 6 bases not matched to a gene. Looked up from germline, CDR1 is LGHNT and CDR2 is FRNRAP. The CDR3 sequence is 15 residues long. This CDR3 is CASGPGTGHTDTQYF. The CDR3 DNA sequence: TGTGCTAGTGGCCCCGGGACAGGGCACACAGATACGCAGTATTTT.

The gene calls are TRBV4-3 and TRBJ2-5, with 12 nucleotides matching TRBD2. The trim removed 4 bases at V and 5 bases at J, leaving 8 bases unmatched. The CDR3 extends over 16 amino acids. Germline CDR1 and CDR2: LGHNA and YSLEER. The CDR3 sequence: CASSPTGTSGSETQYF. DNA of the CDR3: TGCGCCAGCAGCCCGACCGGGACTAGCGGGTCGGAGACCCAGTACTTC.

Concerning this clone: Mismatch with germline at one junction end may stem from a read error. The rearrangement uses TRBV7-9 and TRBJ2-1; D might be TRBD2 (9 bases). Germline values: CDR1 SEHNR, CDR2 FQNEAQ (reference sequence). The CDR3 runs to 15 residues. This CDR3 is CSSSLGLAGTGEQFF. For the CDR3, the DNA is TGTTCCAGCAGCTTAGGCCTAGCGGGGACAGGTGAGCAGTTCTTC.

The CDR3 is CSSGLGNNEQFF. The CDR3 DNA follows: TGCAGCTCGGGACTAGGGAACAATGAGCAGTTCTTC. V and J are TRBV29-1 and TRBJ2-1, with 8 bases fitting TRBD2. CDR3 length: 12 amino acids. Per the germline V gene, CDR1 is SQVTM and CDR2 is ANQGSEA. V shed 8 bases, J shed 5 bases, and the junction held 5 bases outside the gene matches.

V gene TRBV6-6 combines with J gene TRBJ1-2; 7 bases match TRBD1. The CDR3 is made up of 15 amino acids. Trimming took 4 bases from V and 7 from J; bases not matched to a gene: 12. CDR1 MNHNY and CDR2 SVGAGI come from the germline V gene (reference sequence). In DNA, the CDR3 is TGTGCCAGCAGTTCCACGCGACAGGGACTTGCTGGCTACACCTTC. Its translation is CASSSTRQGLAGYTF.

V is TRBV2 and J is TRBJ2-5, with 8 bases identical to TRBD2. J lost 1 base, V lost 4 bases, and 2 bases had no gene match. The germline V gene has CDR1 SNHLY and CDR2 FYNNEI. The CDR3 loop spans 14 amino acids. CDR3 protein: CASSGSGGQETQYF. In DNA, the CDR3 is TGTGCCAGCAGTGGGAGCGGGGGCCAAGAGACCCAGTACTTC.

The rearrangement joins TRBV28 to TRBJ2-7, with TRBD1 matching 7 bases. Germline V gene lookup returns CDR1 MDHEN and CDR2 SYDVKM. The CDR3 totals 16 residues. V shed 3 bases and J 7 bases; nucleotides not matched to a gene: 15. For the CDR3, the DNA is TGTGCCAGCAGTTTCGGGACAGCAAGTAGAGAATTTGAGCAGTACTTC. Its translation is CASSFGTASREFEQYF.

The chain has TRBV27 and TRBJ1-2; D uncertain. The ends were cut back, 0 bases at V and 6 bases at J, with 11 bases in the middle. The V gene's germline CDR1 is MNHEY and CDR2 SMNVEV (reference sequence). This CDR3 spans 14 amino acids. The CDR3 reads CASSLSQTLDGYTF. CDR3 bases: TGTGCCAGCAGTTTATCACAGACCCTCGATGGCTACACCTTC.

Within the sample, this clone is medium-sized. This rearrangement joins TRBV19 to TRBJ2-7; possible D gene TRBD2, 6 bases. V gave up 3 bases and J gave up 7 bases, with 13 bases separating them. The CDR3 is made up of 13 amino acids. CDR1 and CDR2 from the germline V gene are LNHDA and SQIVND (reference sequence). CDR3 loop: CASSIFLAREQYF. CDR3 coding DNA: TGTGCCAGTAGTATTTTTCTAGCGCGAGAGCAGTACTTC.

The chain combines TRBV29-1 with TRBJ2-7; 9 nucleotides align to TRBD1. The CDR3 consists of 14 residues. V lost 1 base to trimming and J lost 3 bases; unmatched junction nucleotides: 4. CDR1 is SQVTM and CDR2 is ANQGSEA in the germline V gene. This CDR3 reads CSVEGGTGIYEQYF. Written as DNA, the CDR3 is TGCAGCGTTGAAGGGGGGACAGGGATCTACGAGCAGTACTTC.

The chain has TRBV7-6 and TRBJ2-6; D gene uncertain. The CDR3 totals 15 residues. The V gene lost 3 bases and the J gene lost 0 bases, with 6 bases spanning the gap. CDR1 is SGHVS, CDR2 FNYEAQ, per germline. In DNA form, the CDR3 reads TGTGCCAGCAGCTTTGGTAGCTCTGGGGCCAACGTCCTGACTTTC. Encoded protein: CASSFGSSGANVLTF.

The chain is built from TRBV7-9 and TRBJ2-7; the D gene is possibly TRBD2 (6 bases). V was pared by 2 bases and J by 5 bases, with 25 bases between. The CDR3 is made up of 18 amino acids. The germline gives CDR1 SEHNR, CDR2 FQNEAQ (reference sequence). The CDR3 region has the DNA TGTGCCAGCAGCTTATTAGGAGGGCAAAACAACAGGCCCCACGAGCAGTACTTC. It specifies CASSLLGGQNNRPHEQYF. Filled out from reference TRBV7-9 and TRBJ2-7, the complete variable domain reads DTGVSQNPRHKITKRGQNVTFRCDPISEHNRLYWYRQTLGQGPEFLTYFQNEAQLEKSRLLSDRFSAERPKGSFSTLEIQRTEQGDSAMYLCASSLLGGQNNRPHEQYFGPGTRLTVT.

The genes are TRBV7-6 and TRBJ1-1, with D perhaps TRBD1 (5 bases). The V gene lost 4 bases and the J gene lost 7 bases, with 13 bases spanning the gap. Germline CDR1 reads SGHVS; CDR2 reads FNYEAQ. The CDR3 contains 13 residues. The CDR3 DNA is TGTGCCAGCAGCTCGAGACAGTCCTATGAAGCTTTCTTT. Translating gives CASSSRQSYEAFF.

The J gene is TRBJ1-6, the V gene TRBV6-1, with 8 bases lining up with TRBD1. This CDR3 is built from 14 residues. V shed 7 bases, J shed 7 bases, and the junction held 6 bases outside the gene matches. Germline V CDR1 and CDR2: MNHNS, SASEGT. The CDR3 is CASTKGQVNSPLHF. CDR3 DNA sequence: TGTGCCAGCACCAAGGGACAGGTCAATTCACCCCTCCACTTT.

J is TRBJ1-2 and V is TRBV27; 7 nucleotides agree with TRBD1. Germline trimming cut 5 bases from V and 3 bases from J; bases unmatched to any gene: 9. Germline V gives CDR1 MNHEY, CDR2 SMNVEV (reference sequence). CDR3 length: 15 residues. CDR3 loop: CASSRGTVGDYGYTF. As DNA, the CDR3 is TGTGCCAGCAGTCGCGGGACAGTGGGGGACTATGGCTACACCTTC.

This clone was recorded a few times. This chain links TRBV29-1 with TRBJ2-5, with 8 bases identical to TRBD2. In germline, CDR1 is SQVTM, CDR2 ANQGSEA. CDR3 length equals 17 residues. V lost 0 bases to trimming and J lost 0 bases; unmatched junction nucleotides: 9. The CDR3: CSVEEGRAGGYQETQYF. The CDR3 region has the DNA TGCAGCGTTGAAGAAGGGAGGGCGGGGGGATACCAAGAGACCCAGTACTTC.

V is TRBV28 and J is TRBJ1-4; D unresolved. In germline, CDR1 is MDHEN, CDR2 SYDVKM. The V and J ends lost 5 bases and 0 bases respectively, with 19 bases between them. This CDR3 has 18 residues. The DNA for the CDR3 is TGTGCCAGCAGTGAGACCTCAGGAGGCCCACCAACTAATGAAAAACTGTTTTTT. It yields the protein CASSETSGGPPTNEKLFF.